One sample yielded the 12 T cell receptor beta chains listed below, sequenced in a study of T cell responses to AZD1222 COVID-19 vaccine. Here immunoSEQ multiplex PCR was the method, and the copy in TCRdb shows in-frame clones only, minus some. The sample has roughly 69,000 clones, approximately 80% seen once. Sequencing used peripheral blood, obtained 28 days after the second AZD1222 dose. These receptors came from an adult who received the AZD1222 COVID-19 vaccine.

This chain connects TRBV11-3 to TRBJ2-1; D might be TRBD2 (6 bases). Trimming removed 1 base at V and 12 bases at J, with 13 bases between. CDR3 length equals 13 residues. Germline values: CDR1 SGHNT, CDR2 YENEEA. The CDR3 DNA reads TGTGCCAGCAGCTTAGGGTCGGGGGATGTGCAGTTCTTC. As protein: CASSLGSGDVQFF.

The chain has TRBV27 and TRBJ2-7, with D possibly TRBD2 on 5 matching bases. The CDR3 is 13 amino acids. Germline loops: CDR1 MNHEY, CDR2 SMNVEV (reference sequence). V lost 3 bases and J 3 bases, leaving 9 bases between the germline ends. For the CDR3, the DNA is TGTGCCAGCAGTTTGGTCGGGAACTACGAGCAGTACTTC. Translation: CASSLVGNYEQYF.

This sequence joins TRBV5-4 and TRBJ2-1, with 12 positions matching TRBD2. J lost 3 bases, V lost 2 bases, and 3 bases had no gene match. Germline CDR1 and CDR2: SGHNT and YYREEE (reference sequence). This CDR3 region has 16 residues. The chain's CDR3 is CASSLLAGGIYNEQFF. The CDR3 DNA reads TGTGCCAGCAGCTTACTAGCGGGGGGAATCTACAATGAGCAGTTCTTC. The entire variable domain, with the rest obtained from reference TRBV5-4 and TRBJ2-1, is as follows: ETGVTQSPTHLIKTRGQQVTLRCSSQSGHNTVSWYQQALGQGPQFIFQYYREEENGRGNFPPRFSGLQFPNYSSELNVNALELDDSALYLCASSLLAGGIYNEQFFGPGTRLTVL.

This chain joins TRBV6-1 and TRBJ1-6, with TRBD1 as a possible D gene (5 bases). V was pared by 3 bases and J by 4 bases, with 10 bases between. CDR1 MNHNS and CDR2 SASEGT come from the germline V gene. The CDR3 consists of 15 residues. The CDR3 region has the DNA TGTGCCAGCAGTGACAGGGCAGCTTATAATTCACCCCTCCACTTT. As protein: CASSDRAAYNSPLHF.

This sequence joins TRBV2 and TRBJ1-4, with D maybe TRBD1 (6 bases). Trimming shortened V by 5 bases and J by 8 bases, and 21 bases separated the two germline ends. Germline V gene data show CDR1 as SNHLY and CDR2 as FYNNEI. CDR3 length equals 16 residues. The CDR3 protein is CASSLRAAGVGEKLFF. The CDR3 coding sequence is TGTGCCAGCAGTCTTCGAGCGGCAGGGGTTGGCGAAAAACTGTTTTTT.

The V gene is TRBV4-1, the J gene TRBJ2-2, with a weak D call TRBD1 (6 bases). CDR1 and CDR2 (germline): MGHRA, YSYEKL. Deletions cut 1 base from V and 2 bases from J, with 14 bases between. CDR3 length equals 17 residues. The CDR3 DNA reads TGCGCCAGCAGCCAAGCCCCAACAGGGAGAAACACCGGGGAGCTGTTTTTT. Amino acid sequence: CASSQAPTGRNTGELFF.

The V and J genes are TRBV30 and TRBJ1-2; D is ambiguous. Trimming pared 1 base from V and 1 base from J, leaving 13 bases between. From germline, CDR1 is GTSNPN and CDR2 SVGIG (reference sequence). The CDR3 totals 15 residues. The CDR3 reads CAWSGTQVRNYGYTF. DNA for the CDR3: TGTGCCTGGAGTGGGACTCAGGTTCGTAACTATGGCTACACCTTC.

The V gene is TRBV11-2, the J gene TRBJ1-2; a possible D gene is TRBD1 (6 bases). Germline V lookup: CDR1 SGHAT, CDR2 FQNNGV. The CDR3 is 14 residues long. Trimming shortened V by 1 base and J by 6 bases, and 12 bases separated the two germline ends. This chain's CDR3 is CASSLGAGVDGYTF. The CDR3 DNA sequence: TGTGCCAGCAGCTTAGGGGCAGGGGTCGATGGCTACACCTTC.

The table lists this clone with a count of one. This chain links TRBV5-1 with TRBJ2-5; D is perhaps TRBD2 (5 bases). The CDR3 is 13 residues long. V lost 8 bases to trimming and J lost 6 bases, with 17 bases between them. The germline gives CDR1 SGHRS, CDR2 YFSETQ. CDR3 in DNA: TGCGCCAGTGGGGAACCGGGAACGAAGACCCAGTACTTC. Encoded protein: CASGEPGTKTQYF.

This rearrangement joins TRBV5-1 to TRBJ2-5; TRBD2 matches 7 bases. Germline CDR1 reads SGHRS; CDR2 reads YFSETQ. V gave up 2 bases and J gave up 5 bases; unmatched junction bases: 3. The CDR3 contains 13 residues. CDR3 coding DNA: TGCGCCAGCAGCTTTGCGGGGGATGAGACCCAGTACTTC. This encodes CASSFAGDETQYF.

The chain joins TRBV5-1 to TRBJ2-3, with 7 bases aligning to TRBD2. Germline CDR1 reads SGHRS; CDR2 reads YFSETQ. V lost 0 bases and J lost 2; bases outside the gene matches: 6. CDR3 length: 16 amino acids. CDR3 nucleotide sequence: TGCGCCAGCAGCTTGGACTGGCGGGGGATCACAGATACGCAGTATTTT. Translated: CASSLDWRGITDTQYF.

This sequence joins TRBV9 and TRBJ2-1, with 11 bases identical to TRBD2. Germline assignment: CDR1 SGDLS and CDR2 YYNGEE. V dropped 4 bases and J dropped 7; count of bases not matched to a gene: 7. The CDR3 consists of 15 residues. DNA of the CDR3: TGTGCCAGCAGCATTAGCGGGGGGGCCGGGAATGAGCAGTTCTTC. Amino acid sequence: CASSISGGAGNEQFF.